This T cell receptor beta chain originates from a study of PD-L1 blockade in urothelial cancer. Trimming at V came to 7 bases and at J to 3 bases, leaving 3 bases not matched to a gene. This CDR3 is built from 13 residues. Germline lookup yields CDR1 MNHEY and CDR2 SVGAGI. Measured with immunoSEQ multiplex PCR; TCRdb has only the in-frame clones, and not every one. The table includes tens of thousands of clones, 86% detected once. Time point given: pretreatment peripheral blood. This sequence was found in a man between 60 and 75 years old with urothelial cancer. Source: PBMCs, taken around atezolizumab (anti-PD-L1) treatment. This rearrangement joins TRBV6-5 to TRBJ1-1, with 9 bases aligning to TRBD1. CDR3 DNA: TGTGCCAGCAAGGGGACAGGGTACACTGAAGCTTTCTTT. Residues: CASKGTGYTEAFF.